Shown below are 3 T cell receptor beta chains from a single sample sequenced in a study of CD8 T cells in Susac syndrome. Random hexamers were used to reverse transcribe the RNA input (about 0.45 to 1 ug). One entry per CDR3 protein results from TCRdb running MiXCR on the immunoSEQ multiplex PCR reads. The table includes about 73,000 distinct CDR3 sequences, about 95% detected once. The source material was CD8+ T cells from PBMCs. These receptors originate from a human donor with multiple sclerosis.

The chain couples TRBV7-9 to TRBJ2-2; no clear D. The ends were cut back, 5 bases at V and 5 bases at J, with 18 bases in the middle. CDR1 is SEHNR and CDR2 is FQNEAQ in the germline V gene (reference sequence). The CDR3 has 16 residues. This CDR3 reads CASSPRDGSQTGELFF. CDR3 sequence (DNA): TGTGCCAGCAGCCCACGAGACGGATCCCAAACCGGGGAGCTGTTTTTT.

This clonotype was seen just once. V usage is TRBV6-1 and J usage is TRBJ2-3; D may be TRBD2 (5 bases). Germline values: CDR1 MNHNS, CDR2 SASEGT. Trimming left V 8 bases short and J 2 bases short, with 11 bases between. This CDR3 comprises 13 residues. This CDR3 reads CASPPSNTDTQYF. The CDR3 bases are TGTGCCAGCCCCCCTAGCAACACAGATACGCAGTATTTT.

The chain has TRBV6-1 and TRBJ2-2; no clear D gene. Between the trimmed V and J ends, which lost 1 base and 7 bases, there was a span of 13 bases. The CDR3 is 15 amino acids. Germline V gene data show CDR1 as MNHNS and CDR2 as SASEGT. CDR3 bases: TGTGCCAGCAGTGAAGGCCCCTATAAGGGCGGGGAGCTGTTTTTT. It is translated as CASSEGPYKGGELFF.